This entry describes one T cell receptor beta chain. The antigen it binds to is not known. No much larger clone exists at a distance of one base, and base qualities are not known. V is pared back by 8 bases and J by 0 bases, with 8 bases lying between the germline termini. From the cysteine through the phenylalanine, the CDR3 covers 14 amino acids. Of all the DNA, just the CDR3 is kept, 42 bases in frame from base 1. Via the germline V gene, CDR1 is SGHTA and CDR2 FQGNSA. Bone marrow was sampled from every patient at the time of active disease. Ficoll-Hypaque density gradient centrifugation was used to isolate the bone marrow mononuclear cells. Myeloma plasma cells were removed and CD138-negative cells were obtained by negative selection following labeling with CD138 magnetic microbeads on a MACS separator. Flow cytometry on an Attune NxT with CD138 antibodies was used to check the purity of the isolated cells. Total RNA was extracted using TRIzol reagent and was quantified on a NanoDrop spectrophotometer. Paired RNA-seq and IR-seq were performed on the CD138-negative bone marrow sample of each patient.

The sample originates from a study of read filtering for tumor transcriptome and immune sequencing (dated by TCRdb to the early 2020s). Regarding the study in general: The cohort consisted of about 17 male and over eleven female patients, with a mean age of roughly 66 years and an age range of roughly 45 to 85. Using the same bone marrow samples, the study compared TCR repertoires obtained by targeted immune repertoire sequencing with those obtained by bulk whole-transcriptome sequencing. Per sample, about 4.05 to 11 million TCR-region mapped reads were obtained with IR-seq, compared with only roughly 85 to 1,300 with RNA-seq. As a main aim, a read-filtering strategy for immune repertoire data was addressed, with the specific question being whether clonotypes supported by a single read should be removed. Under revised international staging, eight or nine patients fell into R-ISS I, approximately 15 into R-ISS II and roughly 7 into R-ISS III. Whole-transcriptome libraries were prepared with the TruSeq RNA Access Library Prep Kit after DNase treatment.

TCR libraries were built from 400 ng RNA with the Immunoverse kit, using molecular barcoded adaptors covering alpha/delta and beta/gamma chains. The same RNA used for transcriptome sequencing was used for TCR library preparation. An Illumina HiSeq 4000 with 2 x 150 cycles was used to sequence the TCR libraries. Under the source paper's analysis protocol: Using MiXCR, which included quality filtering and error correction, TCR reads were aligned to human V, D, J and C references and then assembled into CDR3 clonotypes. The tcR package in R was used to analyze clonotype counts and gene usage diversity. For inspection of raw mapping reads, RNA-seq reads were mapped by STAR aligner version 2.5.3a onto GRCh37 of the human genome. To test how sequencing depth affected the clonotypes detected, IR-seq fastq files were randomly downsampled with Seqtk 1.3. The public reads were run again by TCRdb, first through fastp at Q25 and then through MiXCR, and only productive beta chains were kept. Every distinct CDR3 protein forms one entry, paired with its most common genes and DNA. The V and J calls shown here were made by TCRdb, not taken from the authors' results. The sample table contains 30,000 to 50,000 distinct CDR3 sequences; only one count was recorded for about 12% of them. The ten biggest clones cover about 35% of the sample.

Findings and caveats that apply to the study as a whole: The sorted CD138-negative fraction was not purified T cells but a mixed bone marrow immune population. Single-read clonotypes made up 80% to 90% of clonotypes but only approximately 3.7% of total reads in IR-seq, compared with more than 65% of clonotypes and 35% to 55% of reads in RNA-seq. The correlation between IR-seq and RNA-seq shared clonotype proportions rose when single-read clonotypes were removed. IR-seq captured clonotypes at much higher depth and more reliably than RNA-seq, and smaller IR-seq throughput sufficed to identify most shared clonotypes.

The V gene is TRBV7-2 and the J gene is TRBJ2-6, with no D gene named confidently. The clonotype originates from a donor aged 40 or over with multiple myeloma. The sequenced sample consisted of a population of CD138-negative cells sorted from bone marrow. The label giving this sample's cell subset or site can be read as: bone marrow mononuclear cells depleted of CD138+ plasma/myeloma cells by negative magnetic selection. CDR3 loop: CASAGSSGANVLTF. The bases read TGTGCCAGCGCTGGTAGCTCTGGGGCCAACGTCCTGACTTTC.